The 3 T cell receptor beta chains below come from one sample, sequenced in a study of identical twins. MiXCR was run by TCRdb on the 5' RACE reads, yielding one entry per CDR3 protein. The table has around 530,000 distinct CDR3 sequences, roughly 15% seen once. The sample was also linked to a second study, of yellow fever vaccine responses in identical twins.

Material for sequencing was CD4+ T cells sorted from blood. These receptors all come from a woman between 18 and 29 years old in good health.

Only a few counts were recorded for this clonotype. The V and J genes are TRBV2 and TRBJ2-1, with no clear D. The CDR3 loop spans 14 amino acids. In germline, CDR1 is SNHLY, CDR2 FYNNEI. The V and J ends lost 2 bases and 6 bases respectively, with 11 bases between them. DNA for the CDR3: TGTGCCAGCAGTGAATTTCCCTTAGTCAATGAGCAGTTCTTC. Encoded protein: CASSEFPLVNEQFF.

The CDR3 bases are TGTGCCATCCAAGAGGGACAGGGTGTGGAGACCCAGTACTTC. Its translation is CAIQEGQGVETQYF. The chain uses TRBV10-3 and TRBJ2-5, with 9 positions matching TRBD1. The trim removed 8 bases at V and 5 bases at J, leaving 9 bases unmatched. The germline gives CDR1 ENHRY, CDR2 SYGVKD. The CDR3 spans 14 residues.

The rearrangement links TRBV5-1 to TRBJ2-2; TRBD1 matches 8 bases. CDR1 and CDR2 (germline): SGHRS, YFSETQ. The trim removed 4 bases at V and 6 bases at J, leaving 11 bases unmatched. The length of the CDR3 is 16 residues. CDR3 in DNA: TGCGCCAGCAGCCCAGCGGTGACAGGGGCCCCCGGGGAGCTGTTTTTT. It codes for CASSPAVTGAPGELFF.